This T cell receptor (beta chain) was retrieved from a study of cytomegalovirus exposure and HLA in healthy donors. Vbeta (60) and Jbeta (13) primers were used in the PCR. Measured with immunoSEQ multiplex PCR; TCRdb has only the in-frame clones, and not every one. Of 170,000 or so clones listed, about four fifths are singletons. In the case of this clone: The antigen remains undetermined.

Points from the study as a whole: It was likely that a cluster of highly shared sequence variants was a sequencing artifact. Donors belonging to an Asian-associated ancestry cluster reportedly showed fewer N-insertions in productive TCRs than the roughly 670-donor mean, according to what a later analysis found. Three CMV-associated chains proved CMV antigen-specific in vitro.

This CDR3 has 14 residues. V dropped 3 bases and J dropped 5 bases, with 14 bases sitting between them. Germline-derived CDR1 and CDR2 are MDHEN and SYDVKM. The specimen was PBMCs. The TCR sequence derives from a woman aged 45-59 years in good health and CMV-seronegative. The gene calls are TRBV28 and TRBJ2-7; D remains unclear. For the CDR3, the DNA is TGTGCCAGCAGTTTGAGGCTTACTTTAGACGAGCAGTACTTC. It specifies CASSLRLTLDEQYF.